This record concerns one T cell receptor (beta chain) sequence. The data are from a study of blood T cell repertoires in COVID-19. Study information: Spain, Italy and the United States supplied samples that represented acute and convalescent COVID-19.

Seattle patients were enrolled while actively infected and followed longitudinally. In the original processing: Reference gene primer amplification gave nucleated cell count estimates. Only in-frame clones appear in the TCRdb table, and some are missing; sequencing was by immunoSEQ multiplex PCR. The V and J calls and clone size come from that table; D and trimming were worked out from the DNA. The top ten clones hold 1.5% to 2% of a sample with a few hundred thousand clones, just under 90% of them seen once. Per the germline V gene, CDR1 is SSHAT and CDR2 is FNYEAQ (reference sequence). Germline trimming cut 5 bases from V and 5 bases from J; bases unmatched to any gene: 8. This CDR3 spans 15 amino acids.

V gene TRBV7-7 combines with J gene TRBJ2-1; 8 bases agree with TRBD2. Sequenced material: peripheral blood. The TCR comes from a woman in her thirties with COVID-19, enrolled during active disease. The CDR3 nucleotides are TGTGCCAGCAGCCTCTCCATTAGCGGGGACAATGAGCAGTTCTTC. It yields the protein CASSLSISGDNEQFF.